The present T cell receptor beta chain was sequenced within a study of beta chain features in type 1 diabetes. Remarks on this clone: Its antigen remains unknown.

Study-wide points: Patients with Type 1 diabetes showed moderately but significantly shorter TCRB CDR3s in all four CD4+ subsets. There were fewer insertions and more deletions at the VDJ junctions of type 1 diabetes patients. The question left open here concerned HLA type influencing TCRB rearrangement.

This CDR3 is built from 13 residues. Per germline, CDR1 MDHEN and CDR2 SYDVKM. Trimming took 6 bases from V and 8 from J, leaving 16 bases between them. Sequenced material consisted of expressed TCRB transcripts (all of the isolated RNA was reverse transcribed). Naive, central memory and regulatory T cell samples yielded a few million reads on average. Using immunoSEQ multiplex PCR, the repertoire was profiled, and TCRdb retains in-frame clones only, with some absent. The table records some 350,000 clones, roughly 12% of them present only once. The chain employs TRBV28 and TRBJ1-2, with D maybe TRBD1 (6 bases). The clonotype comes from a woman under 30 with type 1 diabetes. Sequenced: naive CD4+ T cells from blood. CDR3 sequence: CASSRRGTRGYTF. The CDR3 nucleotides read TGTGCCAGCAGCCGTCGAGGGACACGCGGCTACACCTTC.